The sequence of this T cell receptor beta chain was determined in a study of blood T cell repertoires in COVID-19. Study information: Some COVID-19 samples were acute and others convalescent; all came from the United States, Italy and Spain. In each case, the material was cDNA or gDNA derived from T cells, B-cell-depleted T cells, or PBMCs.

Authors' analysis steps: Estimation of nucleated cell counts relied on the amplification of reference gene primers. Only in-frame clones appear in the TCRdb table, and some are missing; sequencing was by immunoSEQ multiplex PCR. From that table come the V and J calls and clone size; the DNA was used to work out D and trimming. The sample yields more than 100,000 clones, around 85% seen once. Germline CDR1 reads MNHNS; CDR2 reads SASEGT. V was cut by 1 base and J by 3 bases, with 6 bases left in between. The CDR3 covers 13 residues. In its sample, this clone was seen a few times. The sequence derives from a woman of 80 years or more with acute or convalescent COVID-19. Sequencing was performed on peripheral blood. This chain connects TRBV6-1 to TRBJ1-2; D ambiguous. For the CDR3, the DNA is TGTGCCAGCAGTGAAGACCCAGACTATGGCTACACCTTC. It is translated as CASSEDPDYGYTF.